This passage covers 23 T cell receptor beta chains from one sample sequenced in a study of cytomegalovirus exposure and HLA in healthy donors. The PCR used 60 Vbeta and 13 Jbeta primers. The assay was immunoSEQ multiplex PCR, and TCRdb's table has in-frame clones only and misses some. The data hold tens of thousands of clones, with roughly 76% observed a single time. The sample comprised PBMCs. The receptor set was obtained from a woman between 25 and 40 years old in good health and CMV-seropositive.

CDR3 residues: CASSQDERASGANVLTF. The CDR3 nucleotides read TGCGCCAGCAGCCAAGACGAGCGGGCCTCTGGGGCCAACGTCCTGACTTTC. The V gene is TRBV4-1, the J gene TRBJ2-6, with D tentatively TRBD2 (6 bases). This CDR3 has 17 amino acids. Trimming shortened V by 0 bases and J by 0 bases, and 9 bases separated the two germline ends. Germline V gene data show CDR1 as MGHRA and CDR2 as YSYEKL.

This clone has a single count. V gene TRBV4-1 combines with J gene TRBJ1-3, with D perhaps TRBD1 (5 bases). V shed 5 bases and J shed 8 bases, with 13 bases lying between them. The V gene's germline CDR1 is MGHRA and CDR2 YSYEKL. The CDR3 contains 13 residues. CDR3 in amino acids: CASSFLTGDTIYF. Written as DNA, the CDR3 is TGCGCCAGCAGCTTCCTCACGGGGGACACCATATATTTT.

This chain's CDR3 is CASSLSGLVETQYF. As DNA, the CDR3 is TGTGCCAGCAGTTTATCCGGACTAGTCGAGACCCAGTACTTC. The chain uses TRBV27 and TRBJ2-5, with 7 bases identical to TRBD2. The junction had 3 bases not matched to a gene; V was cut back by 0 bases and J by 5 bases. The germline V gene has CDR1 MNHEY and CDR2 SMNVEV (reference sequence). The CDR3 is 14 residues long.

This chain links TRBV7-9 with TRBJ1-6, with 8 bases aligning to TRBD1. Germline lookup yields CDR1 SEHNR and CDR2 FQNEAQ (reference sequence). This CDR3 has 15 amino acids. J lost 7 bases, V lost 4 bases, and 6 bases had no gene match. CDR3 DNA sequence: TGTGCCAGCAGCTGGGGACAGGTCCTAAATTCACCCCTCCACTTT. Its protein product is CASSWGQVLNSPLHF.

The rearrangement links TRBV6-4 to TRBJ2-5, with D possibly matching TRBD1 (7 bases). Trimming took off 5 bases at V and 4 bases at J, with 17 bases between the two ends. The germline CDR1 and CDR2 sequences are MRHNA and SNTAGT. This CDR3 contains 15 residues. The CDR3: CASSPQGGEGETQYF. The CDR3, as DNA: TGTGCCAGCAGTCCCCAGGGGGGTGAGGGAGAGACCCAGTACTTC.

The table lists this clone with a few counts. The rearrangement links TRBV6-1 to TRBJ1-5; no clear D. CDR1 is MNHNS and CDR2 is SASEGT in the germline V gene. Trimming left V 3 bases short and J 0 bases short, with 6 bases between. This CDR3 contains 14 residues. CDR3 sequence (DNA): TGTGCCAGCAGTGAGGAGCTTAGCAATCAGCCCCAGCATTTT. This translates into CASSEELSNQPQHF.

The rearrangement uses TRBV30 and TRBJ1-1, with 10 positions matching TRBD1. The CDR3 contains 13 residues. J was trimmed by 4 bases and V by 5 bases; bases with no gene match: 4. The germline V gene encodes CDR1 GTSNPN and CDR2 SVGIG (reference sequence). The CDR3 region is CAWGQGDLTEAFF. For the CDR3, the DNA is TGTGCCTGGGGACAGGGGGATCTCACTGAAGCTTTCTTT.

The chain employs TRBV30 and TRBJ2-1, with D uncertain. The CDR3 runs to 13 residues. Germline values: CDR1 GTSNPN, CDR2 SVGIG (reference sequence). Between the trimmed V and J ends, which lost 2 bases and 10 bases, there was a span of 15 bases. The chain's CDR3 is CAWSLQVNVEQFF. For the CDR3, the DNA is TGTGCCTGGAGTCTTCAGGTCAACGTCGAGCAGTTCTTC.

In nucleotides, the CDR3 is TGTGCCTTTTCCTCCGGGACATACCCCCTCGAGCAGTACTTC. Translating gives CAFSSGTYPLEQYF. The rearrangement uses TRBV28 and TRBJ2-7; D is possibly TRBD1 (6 bases). The V gene lost 11 bases and the J gene lost 6 bases, with 23 bases spanning the gap. There are 14 residues in the CDR3. The germline gives CDR1 MDHEN, CDR2 SYDVKM. Together with reference TRBV28 and TRBJ2-7, the CDR3 gives the full variable domain: DVKVTQSSRYLVKRTGEKVFLECVQDMDHENMFWYRQDPGLGLRLIYFSYDVKMKEKGDIPEGYSVSREKKERFSLILESASTNQTSMYLCAFSSGTYPLEQYFGPGTRLTVT.

Only a few counts were recorded for this clone. V is TRBV28 and J is TRBJ2-1; 7 bases line up with TRBD1. Germline V gene data show CDR1 as MDHEN and CDR2 as SYDVKM. Trimming removed 7 bases from V and 0 bases from J; junction bases left unmatched: 3. The CDR3 loop spans 14 amino acids. CDR3 bases: TGTGCCAGCAAAGGGGGCCTCTCCTACAATGAGCAGTTCTTC. This sequence encodes CASKGGLSYNEQFF.

The CDR3 DNA follows: TGTGCCAGCAGCTTACCGAGTGGGGGGGCGACTGAAGCTTTCTTT. Translation: CASSLPSGGATEAFF. This chain links TRBV7-2 with TRBJ1-1; possible D gene TRBD1, 6 bases. With 2 bases removed from V and 5 bases from J, the gap between germline ends came to 15 bases. The CDR3 runs to 15 residues. Germline V gives CDR1 SGHTA, CDR2 FQGNSA.

The chain is built from TRBV9 and TRBJ2-5; 7 nucleotides align to TRBD2. With V trimmed by 2 bases and J by 2 bases, 6 bases remained unmatched. The CDR3 is made up of 15 amino acids. Germline values: CDR1 SGDLS, CDR2 YYNGEE. Written as DNA, the CDR3 is TGTGCCAGCAGCGTTCGACCGGGACTACAAGAGACCCAGTACTTC. Translation gives CASSVRPGLQETQYF.

The DNA of the CDR3 is TGTGCCAGCAGCTCCCGAGGACAGGGAAGGTCCTACGAGCAGTACTTC. The encoded protein is CASSSRGQGRSYEQYF. V is TRBV4-2 and J is TRBJ2-7, with TRBD1 identical over 8 bases. The junction had 10 bases not matched to a gene; V was cut back by 5 bases and J by 1 base. CDR3 length equals 16 residues. CDR1 and CDR2 (germline): LGHNA, YNFKEQ.

V usage is TRBV6-5 and J usage is TRBJ1-6; a possible D gene is TRBD1 (5 bases). V gave up 0 bases and J gave up 9 bases, with 15 bases separating them. This CDR3 comprises 16 residues. Germline V gives CDR1 MNHEY, CDR2 SVGAGI. CDR3 sequence (DNA): TGTGCCAGCAGTTACTCCGGGGGGAGCCGAGGTTCACCCCTCCACTTT. Protein: CASSYSGGSRGSPLHF.

V and J are TRBV19 and TRBJ1-1; D is unresolved. The germline gives CDR1 LNHDA, CDR2 SQIVND (reference sequence). V lost 5 bases to trimming and J lost 0 bases, with 10 bases between them. This CDR3 contains 14 residues. CDR3: CASSYGNLNTEAFF. In DNA form, the CDR3 reads TGTGCCAGTAGTTACGGTAACCTGAACACTGAAGCTTTCTTT.

As DNA, the CDR3 is TGTGCCACCAGCAGAGCTTTCGGGGGTTACCATGAGCAGTTCTTC. Its protein is CATSRAFGGYHEQFF. This chain links TRBV15 with TRBJ2-1, with a possible D match to TRBD2 (6 bases). CDR3 length: 15 amino acids. The V and J ends lost 1 base and 8 bases respectively, with 15 bases between them. In germline, CDR1 is LNHNV, CDR2 YYDKDF (reference sequence).

The rearrangement links TRBV7-6 to TRBJ2-5, with 8 bases fitting TRBD2. The J call is doubtful: the DNA matches TRBJ2-7 better. Germline V gene data show CDR1 as SGHVS and CDR2 as FNYEAQ. CDR3 length: 14 amino acids. DNA for the CDR3: TGTGCCAGCAGCTCCGGGACTAGGCCCTACGAGCAGTACTTC. Encoded protein: CASSSGTRPYEQYF.

This rearrangement joins TRBV30 to TRBJ2-7, with 12 bases matching TRBD2. With 0 bases clipped from V and 6 bases from J, the junction kept 6 bases outside the gene matches. The CDR3 sequence is 15 residues long. Germline loops: CDR1 GTSNPN, CDR2 SVGIG (reference sequence). The CDR3 loop is CAWSVPSGRVGEQYF. CDR3 coding DNA: TGTGCCTGGAGTGTTCCTAGCGGGAGGGTAGGCGAGCAGTACTTC.

The V and J genes are TRBV28 and TRBJ1-3, with D uncertain. Germline CDR1 and CDR2: MDHEN and SYDVKM. V was trimmed by 4 bases and J by 3 bases, leaving 10 bases between them. This CDR3 comprises 14 residues. For the CDR3, the DNA is TGTGCCAGCAGTTCCGCCGGGGTTGGAAACACCATATATTTT. Translated: CASSSAGVGNTIYF.

This chain connects TRBV7-6 to TRBJ2-7, with D perhaps TRBD1 (9 bases). Trimming cost V 4 bases and J 5 bases, with 27 bases left between them. Germline V gene data show CDR1 as SGHVS and CDR2 as FNYEAQ. The CDR3 length is 18 residues. CDR3 residues: CASSSLPGGGQGLDEQYF. The CDR3 DNA reads as TGTGCCAGCAGCTCCCTTCCGGGGGGGGGACAGGGTCTAGACGAGCAGTACTTC.

This chain links TRBV9 with TRBJ2-5, with a possible D match to TRBD2 (5 bases). The J call may be mistaken, given a closer DNA end match to TRBJ2-7. CDR3 length equals 15 residues. Germline V lookup: CDR1 SGDLS, CDR2 YYNGEE. In DNA, the CDR3 is TGTGCCAGCAGCCCCAGCGGCGCAAGCTCCTACGAGCAGTACTTC. Encoded protein: CASSPSGASSYEQYF.

The gene calls are TRBV18 and TRBJ2-1, with 9 bases lining up with TRBD2. The CDR3 has 15 residues. CDR1 and CDR2 from the germline V gene are KGHSH and LQKENI. The V segment lost 6 bases and the J segment 5 bases; nucleotides outside the gene matches: 8. CDR3 nucleotide sequence: TGTGCCAGCTCCCCTGGACTAGCGAACGACAATGAGCAGTTCTTC. This sequence encodes CASSPGLANDNEQFF.

The chain carries TRBV19 and TRBJ2-1; possible D gene TRBD1, 6 bases. Germline V gene data show CDR1 as LNHDA and CDR2 as SQIVND (reference sequence). This CDR3 has 13 amino acids. V was pared by 6 bases and J by 3 bases, with 9 bases between. CDR3 protein: CASRGHNYNEQFF. CDR3 DNA: TGTGCCAGTAGGGGACACAACTACAATGAGCAGTTCTTC.